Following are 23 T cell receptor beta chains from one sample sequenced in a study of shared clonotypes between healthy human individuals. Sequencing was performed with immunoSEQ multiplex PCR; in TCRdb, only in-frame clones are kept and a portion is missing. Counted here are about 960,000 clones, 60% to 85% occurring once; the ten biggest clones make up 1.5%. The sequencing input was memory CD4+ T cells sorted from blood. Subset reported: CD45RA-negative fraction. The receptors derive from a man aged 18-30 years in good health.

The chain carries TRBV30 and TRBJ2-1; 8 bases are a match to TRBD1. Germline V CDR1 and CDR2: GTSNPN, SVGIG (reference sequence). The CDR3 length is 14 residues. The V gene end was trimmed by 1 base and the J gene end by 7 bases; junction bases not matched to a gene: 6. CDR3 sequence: CAWSDGQGGNEQFF. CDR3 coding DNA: TGTGCCTGGAGTGACGGACAGGGTGGAAATGAGCAGTTCTTC.

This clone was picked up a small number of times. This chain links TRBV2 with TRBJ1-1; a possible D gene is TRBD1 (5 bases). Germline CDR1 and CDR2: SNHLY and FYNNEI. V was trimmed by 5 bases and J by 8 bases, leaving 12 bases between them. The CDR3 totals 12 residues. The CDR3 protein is CASSWRRGEAFF. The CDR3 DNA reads TGTGCCAGCAGTTGGAGACGGGGGGAAGCTTTCTTT.

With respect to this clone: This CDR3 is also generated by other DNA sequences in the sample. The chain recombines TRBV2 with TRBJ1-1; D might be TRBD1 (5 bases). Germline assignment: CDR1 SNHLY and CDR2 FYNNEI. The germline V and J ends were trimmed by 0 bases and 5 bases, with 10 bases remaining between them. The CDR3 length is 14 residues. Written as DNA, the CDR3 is TGTGCCAGCAGTGAAGCGCTTGGGGGAACTGAAGCTTTCTTT. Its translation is CASSEALGGTEAFF.

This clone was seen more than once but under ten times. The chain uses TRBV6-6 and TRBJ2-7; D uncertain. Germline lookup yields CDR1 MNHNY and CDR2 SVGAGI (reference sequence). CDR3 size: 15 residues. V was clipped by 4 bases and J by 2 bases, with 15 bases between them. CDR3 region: CASSSPSASPYEQYF. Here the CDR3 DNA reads TGTGCCAGCAGTTCCCCGTCGGCCTCCCCCTACGAGCAGTACTTC.

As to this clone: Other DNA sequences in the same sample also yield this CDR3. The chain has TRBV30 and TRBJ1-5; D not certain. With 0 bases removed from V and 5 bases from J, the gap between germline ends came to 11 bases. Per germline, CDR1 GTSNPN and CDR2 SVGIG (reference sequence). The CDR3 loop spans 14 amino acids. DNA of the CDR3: TGTGCCTGGAGTGTTGGCTTGGGTGATCAGCCCCAGCATTTT. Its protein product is CAWSVGLGDQPQHF.

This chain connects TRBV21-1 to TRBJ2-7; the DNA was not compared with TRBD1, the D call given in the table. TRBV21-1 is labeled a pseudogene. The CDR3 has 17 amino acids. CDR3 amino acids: CASSKARQGVMDHEQYF. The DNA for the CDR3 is TGTGCCAGCAGCAAAGCTCGGCAGGGGGTGATGGACCACGAGCAGTACTTC.

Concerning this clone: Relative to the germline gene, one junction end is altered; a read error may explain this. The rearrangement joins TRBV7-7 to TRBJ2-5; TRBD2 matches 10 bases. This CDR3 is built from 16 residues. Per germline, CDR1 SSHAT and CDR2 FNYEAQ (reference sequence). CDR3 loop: CASSLDVLAGKWAQYF. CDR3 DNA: TGTGCTAGCAGCTTAGACGTACTAGCGGGAAAATGGGCCCAGTACTTC.

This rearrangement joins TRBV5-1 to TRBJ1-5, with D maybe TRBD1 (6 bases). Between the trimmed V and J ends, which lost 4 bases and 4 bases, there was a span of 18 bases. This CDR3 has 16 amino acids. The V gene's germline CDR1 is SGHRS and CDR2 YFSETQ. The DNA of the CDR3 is TGCGCCAGCAGCCCCGGGAGGGGGGGGCCGAATCAGCCCCAGCATTTT. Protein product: CASSPGRGGPNQPQHF.

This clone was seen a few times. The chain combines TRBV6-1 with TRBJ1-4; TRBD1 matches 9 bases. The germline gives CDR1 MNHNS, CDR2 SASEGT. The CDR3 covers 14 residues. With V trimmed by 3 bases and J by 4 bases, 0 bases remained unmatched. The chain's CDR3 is CASSEGQGNEKLFF. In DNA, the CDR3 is TGTGCCAGCAGTGAGGGACAGGGTAATGAAAAACTGTTTTTT.

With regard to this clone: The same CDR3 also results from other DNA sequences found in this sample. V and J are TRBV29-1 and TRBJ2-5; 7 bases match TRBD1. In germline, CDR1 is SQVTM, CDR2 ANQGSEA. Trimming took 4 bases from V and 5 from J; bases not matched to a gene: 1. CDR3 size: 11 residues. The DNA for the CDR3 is TGCAGCGTTGCCAGGGGGGAGACCCAGTACTTC. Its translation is CSVARGETQYF.

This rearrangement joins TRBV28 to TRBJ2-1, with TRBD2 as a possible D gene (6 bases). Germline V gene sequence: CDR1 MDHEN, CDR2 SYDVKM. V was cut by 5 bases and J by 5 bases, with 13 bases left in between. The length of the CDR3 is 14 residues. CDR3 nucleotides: TGTGCCAGCAGTCCCGGCGGCGGGAACAATGAGCAGTTCTTC. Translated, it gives CASSPGGGNNEQFF.

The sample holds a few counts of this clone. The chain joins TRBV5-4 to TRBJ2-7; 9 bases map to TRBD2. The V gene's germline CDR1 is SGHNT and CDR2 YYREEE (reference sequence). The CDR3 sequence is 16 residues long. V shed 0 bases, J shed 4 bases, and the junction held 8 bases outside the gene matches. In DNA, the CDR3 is TGTGCCAGCAGCTTGGGACGACCGGGACTAGCTTACGAGCAGTACTTC. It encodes CASSLGRPGLAYEQYF.

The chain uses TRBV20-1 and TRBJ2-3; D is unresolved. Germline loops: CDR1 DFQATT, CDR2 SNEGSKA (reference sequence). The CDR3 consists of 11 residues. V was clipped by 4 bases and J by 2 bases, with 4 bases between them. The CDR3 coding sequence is TGCAGTGCTATTTTCACAGATACGCAGTATTTT. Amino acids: CSAIFTDTQYF.

The CDR3 spells CASITRGARPEAFF. CDR3 bases: TGTGCCAGCATAACTCGGGGGGCCCGACCTGAAGCTTTCTTT. The chain is built from TRBV6-1 and TRBJ1-1; tentative D call: TRBD1 (6 bases). Trimming took 7 bases from V and 6 from J, leaving 18 bases between them. The V gene's germline CDR1 is MNHNS and CDR2 SASEGT. The CDR3 extends over 14 amino acids.

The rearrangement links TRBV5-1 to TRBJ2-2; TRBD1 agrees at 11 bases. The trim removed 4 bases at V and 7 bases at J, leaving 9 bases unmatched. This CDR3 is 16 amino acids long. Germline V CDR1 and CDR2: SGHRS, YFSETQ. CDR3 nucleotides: TGCGCCAGCAGCACCTTGGACAGGGGGCTTGTCGGGGAGCTGTTTTTT. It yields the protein CASSTLDRGLVGELFF.

For the CDR3, the DNA is TGCGCCAGCAGCTTGGGGGAGGGCTGGGGCACTGAAGCTTTCTTT. It encodes CASSLGEGWGTEAFF. V usage is TRBV5-1 and J usage is TRBJ1-1, with D unresolved. The CDR3 runs 15 residues. Between the trimmed V and J ends, which lost 0 bases and 4 bases, there was a span of 13 bases. Germline CDR1 and CDR2: SGHRS and YFSETQ.

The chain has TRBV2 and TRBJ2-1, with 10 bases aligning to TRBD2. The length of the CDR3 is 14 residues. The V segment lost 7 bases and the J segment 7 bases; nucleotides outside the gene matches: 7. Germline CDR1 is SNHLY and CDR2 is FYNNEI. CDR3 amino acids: CASTPGLASNEQFF. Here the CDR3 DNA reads TGTGCCAGCACCCCGGGACTAGCGTCGAATGAGCAGTTCTTC.

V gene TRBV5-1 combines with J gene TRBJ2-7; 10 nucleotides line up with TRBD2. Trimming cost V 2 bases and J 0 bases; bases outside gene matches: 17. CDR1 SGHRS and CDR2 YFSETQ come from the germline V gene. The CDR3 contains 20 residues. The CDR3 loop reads CASSFTYTRSTSGSSYEQYF. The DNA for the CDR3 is TGCGCCAGCAGCTTTACTTATACCAGATCGACTAGCGGGTCCTCCTACGAGCAGTACTTC.

The DNA of the CDR3 is TGTGCCAGCAGCTCTCTTGGGCCCACAGATACGCAGTATTTT. Translating gives CASSSLGPTDTQYF. This chain links TRBV9 with TRBJ2-3; D gene uncertain. V was clipped by 4 bases and J by 2 bases, with 11 bases between them. Per germline, CDR1 SGDLS and CDR2 YYNGEE. The CDR3 totals 14 residues.

This chain's CDR3 is CAWGRVAFDEQYF. In DNA, the CDR3 is TGTGCCTGGGGCAGGGTCGCCTTCGACGAGCAGTACTTC. The J gene is TRBJ2-5, the V gene TRBV30, with a weak D call TRBD1 (5 bases). The J call may be faulty, since TRBJ2-7 better matches the DNA end. This CDR3 region has 13 residues. The germline V gene has CDR1 GTSNPN and CDR2 SVGIG (reference sequence).

This CDR3 is CASSPKGGHWSEKLFF. The CDR3, as DNA: TGTGCCAGCAGCCCGAAAGGGGGACATTGGTCGGAAAAACTGTTTTTT. The genes are TRBV7-2 and TRBJ1-4; tentatively, D is TRBD1 (6 bases). Trimming cost V 5 bases and J 8 bases, with 21 bases left between them. The germline V gene encodes CDR1 SGHTA and CDR2 FQGNSA. The CDR3 totals 16 residues.

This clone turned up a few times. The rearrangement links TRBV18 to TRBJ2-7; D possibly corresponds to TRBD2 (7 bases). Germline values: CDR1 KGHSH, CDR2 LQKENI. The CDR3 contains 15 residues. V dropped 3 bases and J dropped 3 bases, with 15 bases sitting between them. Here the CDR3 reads CASSPPGEGHYEQYF. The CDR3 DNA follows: TGTGCCAGCTCACCTCCAGGGGAGGGGCACTACGAGCAGTACTTC. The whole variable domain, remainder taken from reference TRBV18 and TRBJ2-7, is NAGVMQNPRHLVRRRGQEARLRCSPMKGHSHVYWYRQLPEEGLKFMVYLQKENIIDESGMPKERFSAEFPKEGPSILRIQQVVRGDSAAYFCASSPPGEGHYEQYFGPGTRLTVT.

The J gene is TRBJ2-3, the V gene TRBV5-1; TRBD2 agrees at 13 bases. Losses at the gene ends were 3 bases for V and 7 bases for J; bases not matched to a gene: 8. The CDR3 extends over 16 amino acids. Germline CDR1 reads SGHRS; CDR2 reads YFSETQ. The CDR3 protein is CASSSLAGGDLNTQYF. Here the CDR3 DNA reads TGCGCCAGCAGCTCACTAGCGGGAGGGGATTTAAATACGCAGTATTTT.